This entry features one T cell receptor (beta chain) sequence. Seattle cases were enrolled at active infection and followed longitudinally. The data originate from a study of blood T cell repertoires in COVID-19. The CDR3 contains 14 residues. V dropped 1 base and J dropped 7 bases, with 11 bases sitting between them. CDR1 is SGDLS and CDR2 is YYNGEE in the germline V gene. As originally analysed: Amplification from reference gene primers served as the basis for estimated nucleated cell counts. TCRdb keeps only in-frame clones here, not all; method: immunoSEQ multiplex PCR. Clone size and the V and J calls come from that table; the DNA yielded D and trimming. Here the sample spans some 450,000 clones, 70% to 90% being singletons.

This clonotype was obtained from a woman aged 45-59 years with COVID-19, enrolled during active disease. Sequencing was performed on peripheral blood. The chain has TRBV9 and TRBJ1-4; D remains ambiguous. CDR3 residues: CASSVRGLGEKLFF. In DNA, the CDR3 is TGTGCCAGCAGCGTACGGGGTCTGGGTGAAAAACTGTTTTTT.